One and the same sample provided the 11 T cell receptor beta chains below, sequenced in a study of blood T cell repertoires in COVID-19. Sequencing was performed with immunoSEQ multiplex PCR; in TCRdb, only in-frame clones are kept and a portion is missing. The repertoire holds about 390,000 clones, with 87% as singletons. The sample taken for sequencing was peripheral blood. These receptors were collected from an older woman with COVID-19, enrolled during active disease.

The chain joins TRBV5-1 to TRBJ2-2, with 7 positions matching TRBD1. Losses at the gene ends were 5 bases for V and 1 base for J; bases not matched to a gene: 8. CDR1 SGHRS and CDR2 YFSETQ come from the germline V gene. This CDR3 has 16 residues. The CDR3 reads CASRKTRDRNTGELFF. For the CDR3, the DNA is TGCGCCAGCAGGAAGACCCGGGACAGGAACACCGGGGAGCTGTTTTTT.

The rearrangement joins TRBV11-3 to TRBJ2-1; tentatively, D is TRBD2 (5 bases). Trimming pared 0 bases from V and 0 bases from J, leaving 12 bases between. Germline-derived CDR1 and CDR2 are SGHNT and YENEEA. This CDR3 has 17 residues. CDR3 sequence (DNA): TGTGCCAGCAGCTTAGATGGGAGACTACCCTCCTACAATGAGCAGTTCTTC. It specifies CASSLDGRLPSYNEQFF.

This chain joins TRBV3-1 (or the pseudogene TRBV3-2) and TRBJ1-2; D gene unclear. CDR3 length: 12 amino acids. Deletions cut 3 bases from V and 11 bases from J, with 13 bases between. Per the germline V gene, CDR1 is LGHDT and CDR2 is YNNKEL (reference sequence). The CDR3 region has the DNA TGTGCCAGCAGCCAGGGTGAGGGAGGTTACACCTTC. This translates into CASSQGEGGYTF.

The chain is built from TRBV27 and TRBJ2-7; 7 positions agree with TRBD1. The ends lost 6 bases at V and 6 bases at J; junction bases unmatched: 11. The CDR3 length is 14 residues. Per germline, CDR1 MNHEY and CDR2 SMNVEV (reference sequence). The CDR3 region is CASRGIGQVGEQYF. The CDR3 DNA is TGTGCCAGCAGGGGTATCGGACAGGTGGGCGAGCAGTACTTC.

The sample holds a few counts of this clone. The V call is TRBV24-1, the J call TRBJ1-2; TRBD1 matches 7 bases. From germline, CDR1 is KGHDR and CDR2 SFDVKD. CDR3 length: 14 amino acids. Trimming at V came to 3 bases and at J to 7 bases, leaving 7 bases not matched to a gene. The CDR3 DNA sequence: TGTGCCACCAGTGATCCAGGGGGATTTGGTGGCTACACCTTC. Amino acids: CATSDPGGFGGYTF.

This clone was picked up a small number of times. This chain connects TRBV4-1 to TRBJ1-1; D is unresolved. Trimming removed 0 bases at V and 10 bases at J, with 12 bases between. CDR1 is MGHRA and CDR2 is YSYEKL in the germline V gene. This CDR3 region has 13 residues. CDR3 sequence (DNA): TGCGCCAGCAGCCAAGATCAGACTACGGTAGCTTTCTTT. Translating gives CASSQDQTTVAFF.

The table lists this clone with a few counts. The V and J genes are TRBV28 and TRBJ2-3; 8 nucleotides line up with TRBD2. Germline V CDR1 and CDR2: MDHEN, SYDVKM. The CDR3 runs 17 residues. V was pared by 4 bases and J by 2 bases, with 11 bases of the junction left unmatched. The CDR3 DNA follows: TGTGCCAGCAGTTCCCGCCGGCGCGGGGGGACCACAGATACGCAGTATTTT. It codes for CASSSRRRGGTTDTQYF.

The genes are TRBV24-1 and TRBJ1-5, with 7 positions matching TRBD1. The CDR3 sequence is 16 residues long. J lost 4 bases, V lost 3 bases, and 8 bases had no gene match. Germline loops: CDR1 KGHDR, CDR2 SFDVKD. CDR3 residues: CATSDPGQAFNQPQHF. The CDR3 coding sequence is TGTGCCACCAGTGATCCCGGACAGGCCTTTAATCAGCCCCAGCATTTT.

The V and J genes are TRBV27 and TRBJ1-2, with D perhaps matching TRBD1 (6 bases). Germline loops: CDR1 MNHEY, CDR2 SMNVEV (reference sequence). The CDR3 is 14 residues long. The V end lost 2 bases, the J end lost 5 bases, and 12 bases lay between the germline ends. The CDR3 is CASSLRGGLYGYTF. The CDR3 nucleotides are TGTGCCAGCAGTTTACGGGGGGGCCTTTATGGCTACACCTTC.

This sequence joins TRBV6-5 and TRBJ1-6; a possible D gene is TRBD1 (6 bases). The CDR3 length is 16 residues. Germline CDR1 reads MNHEY; CDR2 reads SVGAGI. V was pared by 2 bases and J by 7 bases, with 15 bases between. CDR3 loop: CASSYIPGVRNSPLHF. The DNA of the CDR3 is TGTGCCAGCAGTTACATCCCAGGGGTAAGAAATTCACCCCTCCACTTT.

V usage is TRBV19 and J usage is TRBJ1-3; 10 bases are shared with TRBD1. Looked up from germline, CDR1 is LNHDA and CDR2 is SQIVND (reference sequence). The CDR3 loop spans 15 amino acids. The V gene end was trimmed by 5 bases and the J gene end by 2 bases; junction bases not matched to a gene: 3. CDR3 in DNA: TGTGCCAGTAGTGCCGACAGGGGGCCTGGAAACACCATATATTTT. Translation: CASSADRGPGNTIYF. Full variable domain (missing parts from reference TRBV19 and TRBJ1-3): DGGITQSPKYLFRKEGQNVTLSCEQNLNHDAMYWYRQDPGQGLRLIYYSQIVNDFQKGDIAEGYSVSREKKESFPLTVTSAQKNPTAFYLCASSADRGPGNTIYFGEGSWLTVV.